The rows below give T cell receptor beta chains drawn from one sample of a study of T cell changes during pregnancy in multiple sclerosis. Data came from immunoSEQ multiplex PCR; TCRdb stores just in-frame clones and leaves some out. The sample yields 50,000 to 65,000 clones, under 95% seen once. Sequences were derived from peripheral blood, sampled in the second trimester of pregnancy. These receptor sequences come from a female donor with multiple sclerosis, enrolled in a pregnancy study. The CDR3 runs from the conserved cysteine through the conserved F or W. The D gene is left open where the match is weak.

>TRBV5-6|.|TRBJ1-1
CASSSYTQVRGAFF
>TRBV6-1|.|TRBJ1-4
CASSTLQVAEKLFF
>TRBV5-6|.|TRBJ2-7
CASSSRPYEQYF
>TRBV18|.|TRBJ1-2
CASSPATGGITNYGYTF
>TRBV6-4|.|TRBJ1-1
CASRDRDVAVNEAFF
>TRBV5-1|TRBD1|TRBJ1-1
CASSLSPGQGSEAFF
>TRBV10-1|.|TRBJ2-1
CASSESRRGGYNEQFF
>TRBV11-2|.|TRBJ1-3
CASSLAAPKLRVYGNTIYF
>TRBV15|TRBD1|TRBJ1-1
CATSRDTGGGEAFF
>TRBV2|TRBD1|TRBJ2-1
CASSVRGDRGWNEQFF
>TRBV4-3|.|TRBJ1-2
CASSQVVTQGGYGYTF
>TRBV10-3|.|TRBJ2-7
CAISESFARSYEQYF
>TRBV6-5|.|TRBJ2-2
CASRLGHTGELFF
>TRBV7-9|TRBD1|TRBJ1-2
CASRGQKVFNYGYTF
>TRBV28|.|TRBJ1-2
CASSPVPGDYGYTF
>TRBV25-1|.|TRBJ1-5
CASSEHREMGQPQHF
>TRBV5-1|TRBD2|TRBJ2-3
CASSLVGGRTDTQYF